These 22 T cell receptor beta chains were sequenced from one sample in a study of CD8+ T cells in alopecia areata. The authors extracted RNA and reverse transcribed it into cDNA as the sequencing template. TCRdb keeps only in-frame clones here, not all; method: immunoSEQ multiplex PCR. The profile covers around 140,000 clones, with approximately 49% appearing a single time and approximately 18% taken by the ten largest. The input for sequencing was CD8+ T cells sorted from blood, taken at week 0. Receptor source: a human donor with alopecia areata.

The table lists this clone with a few counts. V gene TRBV7-9 combines with J gene TRBJ2-5; 7 nucleotides line up with TRBD2. V shed 3 bases and J 1 base; nucleotides not matched to a gene: 14. This CDR3 is 18 amino acids long. CDR1 SEHNR and CDR2 FQNEAQ come from the germline V gene (reference sequence). In DNA, the CDR3 is TGTGCCAGCAGCTTTACTTTGGCTGGCGGGGGACTCCAAGAGACCCAGTACTTC. It is translated as CASSFTLAGGGLQETQYF.

This sequence joins TRBV5-4 and TRBJ1-2; TRBD1 might be the D (5 bases). Per the germline V gene, CDR1 is SGHNT and CDR2 is YYREEE (reference sequence). V was clipped by 0 bases and J by 8 bases, with 11 bases between them. This CDR3 is 13 amino acids long. The CDR3 sequence is CASSLGQGEGYTF. CDR3 bases: TGTGCCAGCAGCTTGGGGCAGGGAGAGGGCTACACCTTC.

This chain uses TRBV30 with TRBJ1-2; D gene ambiguous. This CDR3 is built from 11 residues. V lost 5 bases, J lost 5 bases, and 9 bases lay in between. Germline lookup yields CDR1 GTSNPN and CDR2 SVGIG (reference sequence). The CDR3 region has the DNA TGTGCCTGGGGGGATGGGTATGGCTACACCTTC. Translating it yields CAWGDGYGYTF. Together with reference TRBV30 and TRBJ1-2, the CDR3 gives the full variable domain: SQTIHQWPATLVQPVGSPLSLECTVEGTSNPNLYWYRQAAGRGLQLLFYSVGIGQISSEVPQNLSASRPQDRQFILSSKKLLLSDSGFYLCAWGDGYGYTFGSGTRLTVV.

CDR3 in amino acids: CASSPESLGGMETQYF. Here the CDR3 DNA reads TGTGCCAGCTCACCAGAAAGTCTGGGAGGGATGGAGACCCAGTACTTC. This chain connects TRBV18 to TRBJ2-5; TRBD2 aligns across 7 bases. Germline loops: CDR1 KGHSH, CDR2 LQKENI. The ends lost 2 bases at V and 5 bases at J; junction bases unmatched: 11. This CDR3 is 16 amino acids long.

This clone has a count of ten or more. V and J are TRBV6-6 and TRBJ1-1, with D hard to call. The CDR3 runs 14 residues. V gave up 5 bases and J gave up 4 bases, with 14 bases separating them. Germline V gene sequence: CDR1 MNHNY, CDR2 SVGAGI (reference sequence). The CDR3 loop reads CASSAVEEGTEAFF. The CDR3 nucleotides are TGTGCCAGCAGTGCGGTCGAGGAGGGCACTGAAGCTTTCTTT.

This chain connects TRBV27 to TRBJ1-5, with D tentatively TRBD1 (6 bases). This CDR3 has 15 residues. V was pared by 7 bases and J by 0 bases, with 13 bases between. CDR1 and CDR2 from the germline V gene are MNHEY and SMNVEV (reference sequence). DNA of the CDR3: TGTGCCAGCATGCCGGACAGCTATAGCAATCAGCCCCAGCATTTT. Amino acids: CASMPDSYSNQPQHF.

This clone was recorded a few times. The V call is TRBV29-1, the J call TRBJ2-3, with 9 positions matching TRBD1. The V gene end was trimmed by 7 bases and the J gene end by 8 bases; junction bases not matched to a gene: 13. CDR1 and CDR2 from the germline V gene are SQVTM and ANQGSEA. The CDR3 sequence is 14 residues long. The CDR3 region has the DNA TGCAGCGCCGCGGACAGGGGATCAGAGGGTACGCAGTATTTT. Its protein is CSAADRGSEGTQYF.

V usage is TRBV6-1 and J usage is TRBJ2-6, with D hard to call. V was cut by 3 bases and J by 0 bases, with 6 bases left in between. This CDR3 spans 15 amino acids. Germline loops: CDR1 MNHNS, CDR2 SASEGT. The CDR3 sequence: CASSDALSGANVLTF. Written as DNA, the CDR3 is TGTGCCAGCAGTGACGCCCTCTCTGGGGCCAACGTCCTGACTTTC.

The rearrangement links TRBV30 to TRBJ2-1, with 7 bases fitting TRBD1. Germline lookup yields CDR1 GTSNPN and CDR2 SVGIG (reference sequence). The CDR3 runs 13 residues. Trimming removed 2 bases from V and 7 bases from J; junction bases left unmatched: 5. CDR3 nucleotides: TGTGCCTGGAGTCGGGACAGCCGAAATGAGCAGTTCTTC. This encodes CAWSRDSRNEQFF. Filled out from reference TRBV30 and TRBJ2-1, the complete variable domain reads SQTIHQWPATLVQPVGSPLSLECTVEGTSNPNLYWYRQAAGRGLQLLFYSVGIGQISSEVPQNLSASRPQDRQFILSSKKLLLSDSGFYLCAWSRDSRNEQFFGPGTRLTVL.

J is TRBJ1-6 and V is TRBV11-2; no definite D call. Per the germline V gene, CDR1 is SGHAT and CDR2 is FQNNGV. This CDR3 has 12 amino acids. V lost 5 bases and J 5 bases, leaving 4 bases between the germline ends. For the CDR3, the DNA is TGTGCCAGCAGCGCGAATAATTCACCCCTCCACTTT. Translated, it gives CASSANNSPLHF.

The V and J genes are TRBV11-2 and TRBJ2-5; tentatively, D is TRBD2 (5 bases). V was shortened by 7 bases and J by 2 bases, with 11 bases between the two germline ends. Germline CDR1 reads SGHAT; CDR2 reads FQNNGV. There are 13 residues in the CDR3. The CDR3: CASTPGRQETQYF. The CDR3 nucleotides are TGTGCCAGCACACCGGGGAGACAAGAGACCCAGTACTTC.

This chain links TRBV4-3 with TRBJ1-2; D possibly corresponds to TRBD1 (5 bases). Germline assignment: CDR1 LGHNA and CDR2 YSLEER. This CDR3 has 16 amino acids. V was shortened by 3 bases and J by 4 bases, with 18 bases between the two germline ends. The DNA of the CDR3 is TGCGCCAGCAGCCAGGGCGACCCACTCGGGGGCTATGGCTACACCTTC. Protein product: CASSQGDPLGGYGYTF.

This chain uses TRBV6-5 with TRBJ2-5; a weak D match, TRBD2 (5 bases). V was pared by 1 base and J by 13 bases, with 16 bases between. The CDR3 runs 13 residues. CDR1 MNHEY and CDR2 SVGAGI come from the germline V gene. DNA for the CDR3: TGTGCCAGCAGTTACTTAACAGCGGCCCAGACGTACTTC. This codes for CASSYLTAAQTYF.

V usage is TRBV27 and J usage is TRBJ2-1; weak D call: TRBD2 (6 bases). Deletions cut 5 bases from V and 8 bases from J, with 10 bases between. Germline values: CDR1 MNHEY, CDR2 SMNVEV (reference sequence). The CDR3 is made up of 12 amino acids. As DNA, the CDR3 is TGTGCCAGCAGTGATGGGGGGTATGAGCAGTTCTTC. Protein product: CASSDGGYEQFF.

This clone turned up a few times. The chain carries TRBV19 and TRBJ1-1; a weak D match, TRBD1 (5 bases). The CDR3 length is 13 residues. The ends were cut back, 7 bases at V and 2 bases at J, with 11 bases in the middle. Germline-derived CDR1 and CDR2 are LNHDA and SQIVND (reference sequence). The CDR3 coding sequence is TGTGCCAGTAACCCAGGGTTCAACACTGAAGCTTTCTTT. This codes for CASNPGFNTEAFF.

This sequence joins TRBV4-1 and TRBJ1-1; D call uncertain. This CDR3 spans 15 amino acids. Trimming cost V 4 bases and J 1 base, with 13 bases left between them. CDR1 MGHRA and CDR2 YSYEKL come from the germline V gene. CDR3 protein: CASSPGVGWNTEAFF. CDR3 in DNA: TGCGCCAGCAGCCCTGGTGTCGGTTGGAACACTGAAGCTTTCTTT.

This clone showed up just a few times. The genes are TRBV23-1 and TRBJ1-5; D remains unclear. TRBV23-1 carries the ORF label, with uncertain function. The CDR3 is 9 residues long. V lost 9 bases and J 11 bases, leaving 8 bases between the germline ends. CDR3 sequence: CASPPTQHF. In DNA, the CDR3 is TGCGCCAGTCCCCCTACCCAGCATTTT.

This clone occurred a few times. V usage is TRBV5-1 and J usage is TRBJ1-1; D remains ambiguous. V was shortened by 4 bases and J by 5 bases, with 12 bases between the two germline ends. Germline CDR1 SGHRS, CDR2 YFSETQ. The CDR3 contains 13 residues. In nucleotides, the CDR3 is TGCGCCAGCAGCCCATTCGGAGGAACTGAAGCTTTCTTT. This translates into CASSPFGGTEAFF.

V gene TRBV29-1 combines with J gene TRBJ2-5; 8 bases agree with TRBD1. This CDR3 region has 14 residues. Looked up from germline, CDR1 is SQVTM and CDR2 is ANQGSEA. Trimming cost V 4 bases and J 3 bases; bases outside gene matches: 7. CDR3 coding DNA: TGCAGCGTTGGCGGGACAGGTTGGGAAGAGACCCAGTACTTC. Translation: CSVGGTGWEETQYF.

The genes are TRBV7-9 and TRBJ1-5; possibly TRBD1 for D (6 bases). V gave up 2 bases and J gave up 2 bases, with 13 bases separating them. Germline CDR1 SEHNR, CDR2 FQNEAQ (reference sequence). This CDR3 spans 16 amino acids. CDR3 region: CASSLWEGGGNQPQHF. The CDR3 region has the DNA TGTGCCAGCAGCTTATGGGAGGGGGGGGGCAATCAGCCCCAGCATTTT.

The chain links TRBV29-1 to TRBJ2-5; 7 bases are a match to TRBD2. This CDR3 spans 12 amino acids. The J segment lost 5 bases and the V segment lost 7 bases, leaving 7 bases of the junction unmatched. The germline CDR1 and CDR2 sequences are SQVTM and ANQGSEA. CDR3 nucleotides: TGCAGCGCGCGGGGGACCAAGGAGACCCAGTACTTC. Its protein product is CSARGTKETQYF.

V and J are TRBV5-6 and TRBJ2-5; D not certain. The CDR3 spans 13 residues. The germline V gene encodes CDR1 SGHDT and CDR2 YYEEEE. Trimming cost V 0 bases and J 5 bases, with 8 bases left between them. DNA of the CDR3: TGTGCCAGCAGCTTGGAGATAGGGGAGACCCAGTACTTC. Protein: CASSLEIGETQYF.